This TCR beta chain was captured in a study of Ad26.COV2.S vaccination and SARS-CoV-2 variants. At the level of the study: In the study, Ad26.COV2.S was injected intramuscularly once, or twice 56 days apart.

This table comes from immunoSEQ multiplex PCR, and its TCRdb copy is limited to in-frame clones, with some not included. The top ten clones hold around a tenth of a sample with some 250,000 clones, roughly 90% of them seen once. The sample's treatment: roughly 18 received Ad26.COV2.S at low or high dose, single or two shots; 5 received placebo; per-sample allocation not given. Sampling occurred on day 63 after the first vaccine or placebo injection. Sample: peripheral blood, taken in a trial of Ad26.COV2.S vaccine versus placebo. This sequence originates from a person aged 18-65 years who received the Ad26.COV2.S COVID-19 vaccine or a placebo.

CDR3 DNA: TGTGCCAGCAGCCAAAATTGGCAGGGGTACGAGCAGTACTTC. Protein: CASSQNWQGYEQYF. The chain recombines TRBV3-1 (or the pseudogene TRBV3-2) with TRBJ2-7, with D possibly being TRBD1 (6 bases). Trimming took 2 bases from V and 4 from J, leaving 12 bases between them. This CDR3 has 14 amino acids. Germline-derived CDR1 and CDR2 are LGHDT and YNNKEL (reference sequence).